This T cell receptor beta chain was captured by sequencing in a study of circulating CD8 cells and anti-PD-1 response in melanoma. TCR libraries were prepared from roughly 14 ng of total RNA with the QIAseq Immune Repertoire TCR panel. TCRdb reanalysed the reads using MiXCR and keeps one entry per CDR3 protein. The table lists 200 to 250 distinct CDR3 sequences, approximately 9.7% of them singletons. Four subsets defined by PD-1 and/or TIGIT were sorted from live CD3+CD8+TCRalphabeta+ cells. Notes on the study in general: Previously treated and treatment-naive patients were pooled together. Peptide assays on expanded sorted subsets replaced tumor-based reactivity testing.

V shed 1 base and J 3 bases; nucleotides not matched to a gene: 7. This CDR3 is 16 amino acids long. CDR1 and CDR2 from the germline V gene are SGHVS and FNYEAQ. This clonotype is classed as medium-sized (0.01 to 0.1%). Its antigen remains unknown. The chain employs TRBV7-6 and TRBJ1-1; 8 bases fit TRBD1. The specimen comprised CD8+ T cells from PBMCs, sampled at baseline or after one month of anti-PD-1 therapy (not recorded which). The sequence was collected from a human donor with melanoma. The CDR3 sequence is CASSLVFRGRDTEAFF. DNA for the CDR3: TGTGCCAGCAGCTTAGTTTTCAGGGGGCGGGACACTGAAGCTTTCTTT.